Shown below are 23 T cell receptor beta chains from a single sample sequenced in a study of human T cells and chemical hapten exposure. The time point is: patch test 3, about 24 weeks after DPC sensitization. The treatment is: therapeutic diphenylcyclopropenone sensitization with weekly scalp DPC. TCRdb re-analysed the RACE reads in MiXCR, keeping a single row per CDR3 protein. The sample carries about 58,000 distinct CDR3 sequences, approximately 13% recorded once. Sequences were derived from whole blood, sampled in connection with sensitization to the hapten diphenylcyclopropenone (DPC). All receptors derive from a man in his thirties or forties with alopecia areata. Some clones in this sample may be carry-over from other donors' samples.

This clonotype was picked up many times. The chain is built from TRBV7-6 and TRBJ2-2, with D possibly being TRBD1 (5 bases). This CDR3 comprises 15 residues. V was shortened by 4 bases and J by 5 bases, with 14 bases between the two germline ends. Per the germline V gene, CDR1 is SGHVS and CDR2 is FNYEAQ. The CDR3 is CASSWDAGSTGELFF. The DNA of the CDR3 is TGTGCCAGCAGCTGGGATGCAGGGTCAACCGGGGAGCTGTTTTTT.

CDR3 nucleotides: TGCAGTGCTAGGAAAGGGTGGAACACCGGGGAGCTGTTTTTT. This sequence encodes CSARKGWNTGELFF. This chain joins TRBV20-1 and TRBJ2-2; no clear D gene. Germline CDR1 and CDR2: DFQATT and SNEGSKA (reference sequence). The length of the CDR3 is 14 residues. Trimming removed 3 bases from V and 1 base from J, with 9 bases in between.

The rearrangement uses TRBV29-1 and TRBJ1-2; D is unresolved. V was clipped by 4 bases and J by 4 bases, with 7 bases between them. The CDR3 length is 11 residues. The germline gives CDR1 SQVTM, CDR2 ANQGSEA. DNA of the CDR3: TGCAGCGTTGGGGGATTCTATGGCTACACCTTC. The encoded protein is CSVGGFYGYTF.

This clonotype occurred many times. The CDR3 region has the DNA TGTGCCTGGAGTGTTTTGGAAAATCAGCCCCAGCATTTT. It is translated as CAWSVLENQPQHF. V and J are TRBV30 and TRBJ1-5, with D hard to call. V dropped 0 bases and J dropped 4 bases, with 7 bases sitting between them. The CDR3 runs 13 residues. The germline CDR1 and CDR2 sequences are GTSNPN and SVGIG (reference sequence). Looking up the rest from reference TRBV30 and TRBJ1-5 gives the full variable domain: SQTIHQWPATLVQPVGSPLSLECTVEGTSNPNLYWYRQAAGRGLQLLFYSVGIGQISSEVPQNLSASRPQDRQFILSSKKLLLSDSGFYLCAWSVLENQPQHFGDGTRLSIL.

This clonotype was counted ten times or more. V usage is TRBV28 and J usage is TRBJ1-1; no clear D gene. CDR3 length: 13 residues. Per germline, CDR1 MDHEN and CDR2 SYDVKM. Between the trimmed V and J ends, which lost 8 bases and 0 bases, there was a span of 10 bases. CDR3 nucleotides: TGTGCCAGCCCCAATCCGGTGAACACTGAAGCTTTCTTT. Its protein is CASPNPVNTEAFF.

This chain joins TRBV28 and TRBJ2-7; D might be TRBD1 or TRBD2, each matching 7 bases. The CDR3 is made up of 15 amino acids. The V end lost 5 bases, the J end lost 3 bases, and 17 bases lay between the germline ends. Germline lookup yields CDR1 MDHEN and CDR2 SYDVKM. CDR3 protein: CASSRTGGQFYEQYF. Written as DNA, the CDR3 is TGTGCCAGCAGTAGAACGGGGGGACAGTTCTACGAGCAGTACTTC.

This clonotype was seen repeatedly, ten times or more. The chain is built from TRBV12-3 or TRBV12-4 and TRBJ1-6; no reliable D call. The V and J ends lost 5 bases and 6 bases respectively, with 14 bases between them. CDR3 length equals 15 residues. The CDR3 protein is CASSTRGSSNSPLHF. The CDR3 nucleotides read TGTGCCAGCAGTACCCGCGGAAGCTCTAATTCACCCCTCCACTTT.

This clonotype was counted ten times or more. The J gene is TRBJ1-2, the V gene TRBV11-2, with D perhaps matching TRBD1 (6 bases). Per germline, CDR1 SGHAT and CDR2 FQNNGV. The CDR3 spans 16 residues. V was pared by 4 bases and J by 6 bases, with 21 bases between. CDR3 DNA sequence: TGTGCCAGCAGCTCTCTTACAGGGAAACGGATGGATGGCTACACCTTC. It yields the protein CASSSLTGKRMDGYTF.

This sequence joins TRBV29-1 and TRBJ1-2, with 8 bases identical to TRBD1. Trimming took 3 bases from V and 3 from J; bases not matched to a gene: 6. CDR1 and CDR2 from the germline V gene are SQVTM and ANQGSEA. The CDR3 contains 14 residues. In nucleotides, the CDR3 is TGCAGCGTTGACACCGGGACAGGTCACTATGGCTACACCTTC. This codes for CSVDTGTGHYGYTF.

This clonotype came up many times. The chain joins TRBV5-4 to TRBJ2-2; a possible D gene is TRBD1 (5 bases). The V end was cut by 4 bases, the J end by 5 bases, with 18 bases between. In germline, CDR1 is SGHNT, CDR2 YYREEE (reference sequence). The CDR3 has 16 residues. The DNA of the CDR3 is TGTGCCAGCAGCCCTAGAACGCAGGGCCTTACCGGGGAGCTGTTTTTT. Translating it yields CASSPRTQGLTGELFF.

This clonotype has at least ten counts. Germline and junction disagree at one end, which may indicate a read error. This chain's CDR3 is CASSNGNEGGTEVFF. In nucleotides, the CDR3 is TGTGCCAGCAGTAACGGCAACGAAGGGGGCACTGAAGTTTTCTTT. V is TRBV6-6 and J is TRBJ1-1; TRBD1 matches at 7 bases. Germline CDR1 is MNHNY and CDR2 is SVGAGI (reference sequence). This CDR3 has 15 residues.

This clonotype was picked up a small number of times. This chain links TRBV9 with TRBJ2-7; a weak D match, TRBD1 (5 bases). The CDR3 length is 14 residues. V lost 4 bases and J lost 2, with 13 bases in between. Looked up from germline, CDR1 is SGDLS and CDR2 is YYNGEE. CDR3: CASSSTQGPYEQYF. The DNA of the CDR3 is TGTGCCAGCAGCTCCACGCAGGGCCCCTACGAGCAGTACTTC.

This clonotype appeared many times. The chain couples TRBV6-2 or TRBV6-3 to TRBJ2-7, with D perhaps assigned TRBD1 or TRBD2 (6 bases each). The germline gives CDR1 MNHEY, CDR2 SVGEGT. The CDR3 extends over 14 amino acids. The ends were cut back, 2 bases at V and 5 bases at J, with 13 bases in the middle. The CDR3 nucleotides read TGTGCCAGCAGTTACGTGGGGGGCCTCGACGAGCAGTACTTC. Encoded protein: CASSYVGGLDEQYF.

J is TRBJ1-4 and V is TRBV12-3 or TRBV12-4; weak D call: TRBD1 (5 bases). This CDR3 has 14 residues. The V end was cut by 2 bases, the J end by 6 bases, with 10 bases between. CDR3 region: CASSLTGVDEKLFF. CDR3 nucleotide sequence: TGTGCCAGCAGTTTAACGGGGGTAGATGAAAAACTGTTTTTT.

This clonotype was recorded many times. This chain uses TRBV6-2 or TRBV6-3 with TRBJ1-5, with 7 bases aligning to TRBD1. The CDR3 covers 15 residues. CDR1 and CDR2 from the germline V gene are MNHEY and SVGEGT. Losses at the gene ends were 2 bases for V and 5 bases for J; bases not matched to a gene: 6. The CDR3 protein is CASSYDRAGYQPQHF. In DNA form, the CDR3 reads TGTGCCAGCAGTTACGACAGGGCTGGTTATCAGCCCCAGCATTTT.

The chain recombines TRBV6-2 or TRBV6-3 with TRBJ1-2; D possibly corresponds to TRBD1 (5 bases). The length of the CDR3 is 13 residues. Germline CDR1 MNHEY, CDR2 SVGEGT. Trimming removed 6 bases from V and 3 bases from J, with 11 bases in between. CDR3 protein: CASSPWGDYGYTF. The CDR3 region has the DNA TGTGCCAGCAGCCCCTGGGGGGACTATGGCTACACCTTC.

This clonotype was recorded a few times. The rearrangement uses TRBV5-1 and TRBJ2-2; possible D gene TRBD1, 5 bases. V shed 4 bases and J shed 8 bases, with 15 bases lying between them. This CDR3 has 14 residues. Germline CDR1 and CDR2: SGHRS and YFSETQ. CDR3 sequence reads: CASSPAGNPGELFF. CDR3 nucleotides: TGCGCCAGCAGCCCGGCAGGGAACCCAGGGGAGCTGTTTTTT.

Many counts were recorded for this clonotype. CDR3 amino acids: CSARGYTEAFF. The CDR3 DNA follows: TGCAGTGCTAGAGGATACACTGAAGCTTTCTTT. The V and J genes are TRBV20-1 and TRBJ1-1; D not certain. Germline loops: CDR1 DFQATT, CDR2 SNEGSKA (reference sequence). The CDR3 sequence is 11 residues long. Trimming shortened V by 1 base and J by 3 bases, and 3 bases separated the two germline ends.

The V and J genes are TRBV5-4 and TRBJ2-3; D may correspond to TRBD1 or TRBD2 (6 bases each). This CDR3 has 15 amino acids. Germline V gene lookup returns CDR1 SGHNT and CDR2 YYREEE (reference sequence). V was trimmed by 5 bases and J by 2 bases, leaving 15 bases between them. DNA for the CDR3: TGTGCCAGCAGGCCGCCGGGGGCCCACACAGATACGCAGTATTTT. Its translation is CASRPPGAHTDTQYF.

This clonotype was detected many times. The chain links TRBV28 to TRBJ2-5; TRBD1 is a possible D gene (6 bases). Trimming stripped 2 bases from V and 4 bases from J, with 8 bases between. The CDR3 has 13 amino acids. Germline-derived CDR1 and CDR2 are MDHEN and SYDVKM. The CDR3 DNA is TGTGCCAGCAGTTTAGGGGACATAGAGACCCAGTACTTC. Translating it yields CASSLGDIETQYF.

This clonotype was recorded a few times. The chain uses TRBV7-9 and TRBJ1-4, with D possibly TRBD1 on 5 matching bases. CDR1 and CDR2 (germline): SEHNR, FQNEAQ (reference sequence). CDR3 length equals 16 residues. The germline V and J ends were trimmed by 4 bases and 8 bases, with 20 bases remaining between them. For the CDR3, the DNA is TGTGCCAGCAGCTCGCCTTTCGGGACCCGGGGAGAAAAACTGTTTTTT. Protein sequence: CASSSPFGTRGEKLFF.

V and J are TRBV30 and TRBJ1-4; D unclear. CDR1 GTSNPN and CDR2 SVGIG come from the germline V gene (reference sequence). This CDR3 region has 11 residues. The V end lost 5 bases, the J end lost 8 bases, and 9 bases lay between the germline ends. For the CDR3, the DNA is TGTGCCTGGGCCCCCCGGGAAAAACTGTTTTTT. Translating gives CAWAPREKLFF.

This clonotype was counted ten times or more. The DNA for the CDR3 is TGTGCCAGCTCACCGGTGGGCCGCTCCTACGAGCAGTACTTC. Its translation: CASSPVGRSYEQYF. The chain combines TRBV18 with TRBJ2-7; D is unclear. The V end lost 3 bases, the J end lost 0 bases, and 9 bases lay between the germline ends. The CDR3 is 14 amino acids. Germline CDR1 and CDR2: KGHSH and LQKENI. Supplemented by reference TRBV18 and TRBJ2-7, the full variable domain reads NAGVMQNPRHLVRRRGQEARLRCSPMKGHSHVYWYRQLPEEGLKFMVYLQKENIIDESGMPKERFSAEFPKEGPSILRIQQVVRGDSAAYFCASSPVGRSYEQYFGPGTRLTVT.